Here is one TCR beta chain with its context. Its specificity is not known. The data belong to a study of cytomegalovirus exposure and HLA in healthy donors. Points from the study as a whole: Being indistinguishable, some V segments were excluded, TRBV6-2 and TRBV6-3 among them.

The PCR employed 60 Vbeta primers together with 13 Jbeta primers. Assay used: immunoSEQ multiplex PCR; TCRdb lists only in-frame clones, some missing. Among approximately 140,000 clones listed, around 81% were seen once. The ends were cut back, 0 bases at V and 1 base at J, with 13 bases in the middle. Germline V gene sequence: CDR1 WNHNN, CDR2 SYGVQD (reference sequence). The CDR3 length is 17 residues. Material: PBMCs. This chain connects TRBV10-1 to TRBJ1-5; D might be TRBD1 (5 bases). The clonotype originates from a man aged 35 to 55 in good health and CMV-seropositive. CDR3 DNA: TGCGCCAGCAGTGAGTCAGCCAGGGTGAGGAGCAATCAGCCCCAGCATTTT. Translating it yields CASSESARVRSNQPQHF.